The T cell receptor (beta chain) under discussion was sequenced for a study of CD8+CD57+ T cells in acquired aplastic anemia. The CDR3 totals 12 residues. The V end was cut by 6 bases, the J end by 13 bases, with 16 bases between. Per germline, CDR1 WSHSY and CDR2 SAAADI. Profiling that covered TCR beta VDJ and CDR3 relied on genomic DNA as its template. TCRdb analysed the reads with MiXCR anew, one entry per CDR3 protein. Of over 200,000 distinct CDR3 sequences in the sample, 61% were seen once. This sequence was found in a human donor in good health. The V and J genes are TRBV10-2 and TRBJ2-1; D unresolved. The sequenced sample consisted of sorted CD4+, CD8+, or CD8+CD57+ T cells (not recorded which) from PBMCs. CDR3 loop: CASRDPDVPQFF. DNA for the CDR3: TGCGCCAGCAGAGATCCTGATGTCCCACAGTTCTTC.